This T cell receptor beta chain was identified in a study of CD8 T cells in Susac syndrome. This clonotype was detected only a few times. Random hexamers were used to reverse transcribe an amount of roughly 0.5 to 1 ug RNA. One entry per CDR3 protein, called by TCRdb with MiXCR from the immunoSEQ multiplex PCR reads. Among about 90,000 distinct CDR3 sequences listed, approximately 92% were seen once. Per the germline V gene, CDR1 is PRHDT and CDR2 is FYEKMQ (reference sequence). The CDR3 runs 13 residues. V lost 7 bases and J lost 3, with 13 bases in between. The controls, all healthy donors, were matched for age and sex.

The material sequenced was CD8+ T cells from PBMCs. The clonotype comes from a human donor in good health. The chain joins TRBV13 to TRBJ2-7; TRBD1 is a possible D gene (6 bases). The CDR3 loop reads CASTGTSIYEQYF. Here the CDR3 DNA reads TGTGCCAGCACCGGGACATCGATCTACGAGCAGTACTTC.